The source of this T cell receptor (beta chain) is a study of neoadjuvant nivolumab and ipilimumab in lung cancer. This clone came up once. Profiled with immunoSEQ multiplex PCR; TCRdb holds only in-frame clones, not every one. The sample holds fewer than 40,000 clones, 89% seen once. Germline V gives CDR1 GTSNPN, CDR2 SVGIG (reference sequence). The CDR3 loop spans 16 amino acids. V dropped 0 bases and J dropped 2 bases, with 14 bases sitting between them. This receptor was taken from an adult with non-small cell lung cancer. The chain recombines TRBV30 with TRBJ1-5, with D possibly TRBD1 on 6 matching bases. This material consisted of peripheral blood, taken before neoadjuvant nivolumab, alone or with ipilimumab. The CDR3 sequence is CAWSVFRGRGNQPQHF. The CDR3 DNA reads as TGTGCCTGGAGTGTTTTCAGGGGAAGAGGCAATCAGCCCCAGCATTTT.